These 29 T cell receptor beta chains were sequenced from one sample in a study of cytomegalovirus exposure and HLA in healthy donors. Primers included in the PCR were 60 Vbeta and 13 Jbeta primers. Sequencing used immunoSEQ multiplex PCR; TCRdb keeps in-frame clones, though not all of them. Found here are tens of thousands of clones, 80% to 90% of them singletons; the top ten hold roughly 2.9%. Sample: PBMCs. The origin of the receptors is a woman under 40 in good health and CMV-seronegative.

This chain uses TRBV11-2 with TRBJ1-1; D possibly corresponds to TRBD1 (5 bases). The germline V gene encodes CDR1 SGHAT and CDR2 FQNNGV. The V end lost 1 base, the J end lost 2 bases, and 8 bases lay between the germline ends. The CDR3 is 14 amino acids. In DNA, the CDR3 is TGTGCCAGCAGCTTAGTGGGGGGTAACACTGAAGCTTTCTTT. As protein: CASSLVGGNTEAFF.

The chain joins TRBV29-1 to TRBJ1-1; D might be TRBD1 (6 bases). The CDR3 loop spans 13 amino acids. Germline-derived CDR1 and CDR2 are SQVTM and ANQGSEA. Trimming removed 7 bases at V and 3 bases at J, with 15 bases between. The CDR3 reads CSGHRVGDTEAFF. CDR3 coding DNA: TGCAGCGGCCACAGGGTTGGGGACACTGAAGCTTTCTTT.

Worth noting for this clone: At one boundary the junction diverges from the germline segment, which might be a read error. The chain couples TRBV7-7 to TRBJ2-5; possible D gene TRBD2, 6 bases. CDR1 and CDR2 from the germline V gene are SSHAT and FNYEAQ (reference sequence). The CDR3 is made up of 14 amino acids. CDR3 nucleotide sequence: TGTGCTAGCAGCTTAGGTAGCGGTGGTGAGACCCAGTACTTC. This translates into CASSLGSGGETQYF.

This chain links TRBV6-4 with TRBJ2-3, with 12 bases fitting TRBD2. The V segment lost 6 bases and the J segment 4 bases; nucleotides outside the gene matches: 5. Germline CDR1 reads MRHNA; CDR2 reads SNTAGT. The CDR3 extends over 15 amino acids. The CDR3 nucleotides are TGTGCCAGCAGCGGGACTAGCGGGTCTCCAGATACGCAGTATTTT. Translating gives CASSGTSGSPDTQYF.

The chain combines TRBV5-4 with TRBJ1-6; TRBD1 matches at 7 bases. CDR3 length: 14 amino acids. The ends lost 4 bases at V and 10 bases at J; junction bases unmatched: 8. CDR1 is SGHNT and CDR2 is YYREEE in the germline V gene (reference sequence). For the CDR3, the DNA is TGTGCCAGCAGCCTAATGACAGGGCCCTCACCCCTCCACTTT. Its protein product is CASSLMTGPSPLHF.

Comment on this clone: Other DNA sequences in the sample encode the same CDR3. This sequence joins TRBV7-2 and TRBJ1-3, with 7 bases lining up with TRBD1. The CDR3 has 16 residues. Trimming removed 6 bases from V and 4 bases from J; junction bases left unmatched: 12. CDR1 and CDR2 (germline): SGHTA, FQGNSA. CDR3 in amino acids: CASSTAWGQRGNTIYF. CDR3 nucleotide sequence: TGTGCCAGCAGTACGGCATGGGGACAGAGGGGAAACACCATATATTTT.

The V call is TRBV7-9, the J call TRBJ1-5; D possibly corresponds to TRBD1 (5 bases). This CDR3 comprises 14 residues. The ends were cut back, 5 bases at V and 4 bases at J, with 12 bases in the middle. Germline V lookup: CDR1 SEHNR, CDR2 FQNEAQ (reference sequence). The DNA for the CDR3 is TGTGCCAGCAGCATAGGGACGGGGAATCAGCCCCAGCATTTT. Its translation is CASSIGTGNQPQHF.

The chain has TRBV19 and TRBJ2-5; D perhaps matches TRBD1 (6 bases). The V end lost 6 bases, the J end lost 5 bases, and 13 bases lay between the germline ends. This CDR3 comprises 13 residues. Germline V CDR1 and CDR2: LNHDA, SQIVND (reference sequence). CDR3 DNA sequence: TGTGCCAGTAGAATACAGGGCCGGGAGACCCAGTACTTC. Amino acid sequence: CASRIQGRETQYF.

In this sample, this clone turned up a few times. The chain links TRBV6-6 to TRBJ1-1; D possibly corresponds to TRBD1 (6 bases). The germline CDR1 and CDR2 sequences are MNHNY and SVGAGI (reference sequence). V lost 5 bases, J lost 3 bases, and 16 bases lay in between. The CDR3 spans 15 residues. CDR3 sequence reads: CASSPRGGGDTEAFF. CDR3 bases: TGTGCCAGCAGTCCTCGGGGGGGCGGGGACACTGAAGCTTTCTTT.

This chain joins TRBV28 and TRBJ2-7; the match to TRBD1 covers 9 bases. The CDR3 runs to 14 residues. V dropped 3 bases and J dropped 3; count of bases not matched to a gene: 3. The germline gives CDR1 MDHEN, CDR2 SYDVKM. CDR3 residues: CASSLGTGSYEQYF. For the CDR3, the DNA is TGTGCCAGCAGTTTGGGGACAGGGAGCTACGAGCAGTACTTC.

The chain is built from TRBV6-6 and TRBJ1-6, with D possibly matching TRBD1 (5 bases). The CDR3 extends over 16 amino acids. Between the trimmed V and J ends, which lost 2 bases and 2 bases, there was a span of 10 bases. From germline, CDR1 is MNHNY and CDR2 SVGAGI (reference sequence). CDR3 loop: CASSYADTPYNSPLHF. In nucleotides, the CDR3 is TGTGCCAGCAGTTACGCGGACACCCCCTATAATTCACCCCTCCACTTT.

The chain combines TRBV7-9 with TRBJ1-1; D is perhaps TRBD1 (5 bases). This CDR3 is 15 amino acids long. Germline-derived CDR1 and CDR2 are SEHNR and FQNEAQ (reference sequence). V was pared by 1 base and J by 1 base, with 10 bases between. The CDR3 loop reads CASSLDGRENTEAFF. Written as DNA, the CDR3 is TGTGCCAGCAGCTTAGACGGCAGGGAGAACACTGAAGCTTTCTTT.

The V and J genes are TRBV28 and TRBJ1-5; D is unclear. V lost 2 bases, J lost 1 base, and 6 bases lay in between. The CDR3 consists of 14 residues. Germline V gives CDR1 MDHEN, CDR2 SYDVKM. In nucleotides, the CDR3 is TGTGCCAGCAGTTTAATCCAGAGCAATCAGCCCCAGCATTTT. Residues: CASSLIQSNQPQHF.

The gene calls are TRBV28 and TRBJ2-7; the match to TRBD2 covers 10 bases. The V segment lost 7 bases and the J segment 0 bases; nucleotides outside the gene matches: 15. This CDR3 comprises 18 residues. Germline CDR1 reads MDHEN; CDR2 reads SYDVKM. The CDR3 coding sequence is TGTGCCAGCATCCTAGGGGCTAGCGGGGGCCTAAACTCCTACGAGCAGTACTTC. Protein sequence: CASILGASGGLNSYEQYF.

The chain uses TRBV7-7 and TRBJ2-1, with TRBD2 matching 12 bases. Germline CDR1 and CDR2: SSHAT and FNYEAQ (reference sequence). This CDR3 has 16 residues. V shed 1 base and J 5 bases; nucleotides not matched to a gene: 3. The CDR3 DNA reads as TGTGCCAGCAGCTTAGGTCTAGCGGGGGGGGACAATGAGCAGTTCTTC. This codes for CASSLGLAGGDNEQFF.

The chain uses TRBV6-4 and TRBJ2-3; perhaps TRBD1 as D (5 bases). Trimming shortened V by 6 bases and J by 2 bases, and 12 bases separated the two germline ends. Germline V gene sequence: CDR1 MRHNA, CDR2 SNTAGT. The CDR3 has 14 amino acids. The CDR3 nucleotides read TGTGCCAGCAGCGTTGACAGCAACACAGATACGCAGTATTTT. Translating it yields CASSVDSNTDTQYF.

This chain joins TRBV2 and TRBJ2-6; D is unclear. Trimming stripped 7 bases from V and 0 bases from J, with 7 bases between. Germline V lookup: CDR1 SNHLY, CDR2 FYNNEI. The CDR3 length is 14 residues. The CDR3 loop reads CASTVYSGANVLTF. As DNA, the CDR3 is TGTGCCAGCACTGTATACTCTGGGGCCAACGTCCTGACTTTC.

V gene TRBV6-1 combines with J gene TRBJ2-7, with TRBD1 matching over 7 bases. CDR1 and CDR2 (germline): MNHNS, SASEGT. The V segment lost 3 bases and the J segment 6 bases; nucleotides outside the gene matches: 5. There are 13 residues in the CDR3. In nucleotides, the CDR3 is TGTGCCAGCAGTGAGACAGGGCATGGCGAGCAGTACTTC. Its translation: CASSETGHGEQYF.

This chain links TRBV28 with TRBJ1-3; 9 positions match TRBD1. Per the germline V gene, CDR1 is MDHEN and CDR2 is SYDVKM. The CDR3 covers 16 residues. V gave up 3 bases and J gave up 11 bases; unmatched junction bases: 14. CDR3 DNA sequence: TGTGCCAGCAGTTTTGGAAGCACAGGGGGCGCATTGTCCATATATTTT. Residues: CASSFGSTGGALSIYF.

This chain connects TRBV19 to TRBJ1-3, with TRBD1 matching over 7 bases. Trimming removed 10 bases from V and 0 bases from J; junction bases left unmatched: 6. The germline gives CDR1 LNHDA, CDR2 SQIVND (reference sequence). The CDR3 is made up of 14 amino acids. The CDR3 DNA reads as TGTGCCACAACCGGGACAGTCTCTGGAAACACCATATATTTT. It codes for CATTGTVSGNTIYF.

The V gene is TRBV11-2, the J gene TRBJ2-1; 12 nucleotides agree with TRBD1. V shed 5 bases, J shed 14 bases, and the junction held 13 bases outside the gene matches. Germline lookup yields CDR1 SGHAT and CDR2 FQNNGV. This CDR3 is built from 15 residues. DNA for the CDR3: TGTGCCAGCAGCCGCGCAACCGGGACAGGGGGCAGAGAGTTCTTC. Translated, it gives CASSRATGTGGREFF.

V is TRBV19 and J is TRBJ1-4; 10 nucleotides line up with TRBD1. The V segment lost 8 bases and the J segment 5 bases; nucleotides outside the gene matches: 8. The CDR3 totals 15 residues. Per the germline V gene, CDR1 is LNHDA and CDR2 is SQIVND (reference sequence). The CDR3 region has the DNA TGTGCCAGTGGGTCTCGGGGACAGGGGAATGAAAAACTGTTTTTT. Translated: CASGSRGQGNEKLFF.

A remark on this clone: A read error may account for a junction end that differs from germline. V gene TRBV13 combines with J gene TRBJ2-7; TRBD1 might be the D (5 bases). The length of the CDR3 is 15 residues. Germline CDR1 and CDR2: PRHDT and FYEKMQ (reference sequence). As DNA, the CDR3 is TGTGCCAGCAGCCTAGGAGCAGGGCCCCAGAACGAGCAGTACTTC. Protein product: CASSLGAGPQNEQYF.

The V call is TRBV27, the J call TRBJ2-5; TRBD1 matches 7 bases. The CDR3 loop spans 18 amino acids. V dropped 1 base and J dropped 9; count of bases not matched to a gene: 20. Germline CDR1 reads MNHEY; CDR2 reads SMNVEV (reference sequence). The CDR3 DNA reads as TGTGCCAGCAGTTTATTCTGGACAGGACAATCACTAGAGGGACCCCAGTACTTC. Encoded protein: CASSLFWTGQSLEGPQYF.

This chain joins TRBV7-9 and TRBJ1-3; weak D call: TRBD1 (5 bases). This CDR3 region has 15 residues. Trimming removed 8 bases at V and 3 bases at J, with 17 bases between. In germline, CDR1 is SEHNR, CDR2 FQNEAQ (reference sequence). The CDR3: CASQDSRLDGNTIYF. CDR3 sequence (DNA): TGTGCCAGCCAAGACAGCCGATTAGATGGAAACACCATATATTTT.

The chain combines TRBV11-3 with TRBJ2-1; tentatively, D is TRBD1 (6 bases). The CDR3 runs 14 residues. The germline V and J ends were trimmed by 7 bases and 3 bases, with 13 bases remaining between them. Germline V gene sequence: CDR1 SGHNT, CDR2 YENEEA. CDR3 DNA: TGTGCCAGCACCCTCCGGGACAACTACAATGAGCAGTTCTTC. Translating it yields CASTLRDNYNEQFF.

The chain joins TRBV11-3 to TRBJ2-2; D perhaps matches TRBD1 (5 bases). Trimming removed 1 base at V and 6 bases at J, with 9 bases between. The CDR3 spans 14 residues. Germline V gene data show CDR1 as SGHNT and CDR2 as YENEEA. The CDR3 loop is CASSLGSGSGELFF. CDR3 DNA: TGTGCCAGCAGCTTAGGTTCAGGGTCCGGGGAGCTGTTTTTT.

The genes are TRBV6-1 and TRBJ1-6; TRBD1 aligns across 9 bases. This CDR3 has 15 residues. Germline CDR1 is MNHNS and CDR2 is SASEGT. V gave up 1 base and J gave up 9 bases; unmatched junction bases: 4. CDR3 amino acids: CASSEGQGDISPLHF. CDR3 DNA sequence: TGTGCCAGCAGTGAAGGACAGGGGGATATTTCACCCCTCCACTTT.

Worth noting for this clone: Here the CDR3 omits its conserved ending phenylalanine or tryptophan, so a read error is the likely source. CDR3 coding DNA: TGTGCCAGCAGCTGGGGGAGGGGACAGGCACCCTCCTACGAGCAGTACCTC. Translated, it gives CASSWGRGQAPSYEQYL. The chain recombines TRBV5-5 with TRBJ2-7; D might be TRBD1 (8 bases). The V gene lost 3 bases and the J gene lost 0 bases, with 19 bases spanning the gap. Germline loops: CDR1 SGHKS, CDR2 YYEKEE (reference sequence). The CDR3 sequence is 17 residues long.